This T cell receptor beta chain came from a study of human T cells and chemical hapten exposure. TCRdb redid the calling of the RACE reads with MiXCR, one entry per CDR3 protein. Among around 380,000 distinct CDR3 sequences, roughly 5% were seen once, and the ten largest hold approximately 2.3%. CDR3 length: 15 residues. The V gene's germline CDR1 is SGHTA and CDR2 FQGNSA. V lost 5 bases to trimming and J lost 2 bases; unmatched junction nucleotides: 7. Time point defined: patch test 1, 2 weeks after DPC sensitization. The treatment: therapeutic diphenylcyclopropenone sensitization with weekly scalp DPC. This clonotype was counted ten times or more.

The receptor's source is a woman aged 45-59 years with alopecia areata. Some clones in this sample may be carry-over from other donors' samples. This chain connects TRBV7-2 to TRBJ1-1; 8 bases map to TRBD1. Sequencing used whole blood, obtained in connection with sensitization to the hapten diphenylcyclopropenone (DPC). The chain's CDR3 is CASSPLDRVNTEAFF. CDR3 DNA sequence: TGTGCCAGCAGCCCCCTGGACAGGGTAAACACTGAAGCTTTCTTT.